These T cell receptor beta chains were read from a single sample in a study of blood T cells in healthy people across ages. TCRdb ran MiXCR on the 5' RACE reads and lists one entry per CDR3 protein. The data contain 450,000 to 600,000 distinct CDR3 sequences, approximately 26% of them singletons. These data were also reused for a study on T cells of mothers and their children.

The sequenced material came from blood. These receptor sequences come from a boy aged 2 to 10 in good health. Both conserved end residues are part of each CDR3. Each record gives: D gene, J gene, clone size, V gene, CDR3 protein, CDR3 DNA. A D gene is named only where the DNA matches it firmly. Expanded clones are given a class, and other clones once, few, many or no size at all.

d_gene: TRBD2; j_gene: TRBJ2-1; abundance: -; v_gene: TRBV14; CDR3aa: CASSQGLAGASNEQFF; CDR3nt: TGTGCCAGCAGCCAAGGACTAGCGGGAGCCTCCAATGAGCAGTTCTTC
d_gene: -; j_gene: TRBJ1-1; abundance: -; v_gene: TRBV21-1; CDR3aa: CASSPPRQGLREAFF; CDR3nt: TGTGCCAGCAGCCCCCCCCGACAGGGATTAAGGGAAGCTTTCTTT
d_gene: -; j_gene: TRBJ1-2; abundance: few; v_gene: TRBV2; CDR3aa: CASSEVDNYGYTF; CDR3nt: TGTGCCAGCAGTGAGGTGGATAACTATGGCTACACCTTC
d_gene: TRBD1; j_gene: TRBJ1-1; abundance: -; v_gene: TRBV10-3; CDR3aa: CAIRGTATNTEAFF; CDR3nt: TGTGCCATCAGAGGGACAGCGACGAACACTGAAGCTTTCTTT
d_gene: TRBD1; j_gene: TRBJ2-7; abundance: -; v_gene: TRBV18; CDR3aa: CASSPPGQGSGEQYF; CDR3nt: TGTGCCAGCTCACCACCGGGACAGGGGTCGGGAGAGCAGTACTTC
d_gene: TRBD1; j_gene: TRBJ1-2; abundance: -; v_gene: TRBV29-1; CDR3aa: CSVETGDDYGYTF; CDR3nt: TGCAGCGTGGAGACAGGGGATGACTATGGCTACACCTTC
d_gene: TRBD2; j_gene: TRBJ2-5; abundance: -; v_gene: TRBV3-1; CDR3aa: CASSQGAGIQETQYF; CDR3nt: TGTGCCAGCAGCCAAGGAGCGGGGATACAAGAGACCCAGTACTTC
d_gene: TRBD2; j_gene: TRBJ2-5; abundance: -; v_gene: TRBV5-1; CDR3aa: CASSGTSAYGETQYF; CDR3nt: TGCGCCAGCAGCGGGACTAGCGCCTATGGGGAGACCCAGTACTTC
d_gene: -; j_gene: TRBJ2-3; abundance: -; v_gene: TRBV20-1; CDR3aa: CSARQGFGTDTQYF; CDR3nt: TGCAGTGCTAGACAGGGGTTCGGCACAGATACGCAGTATTTT
d_gene: -; j_gene: TRBJ1-2; abundance: -; v_gene: TRBV27; CDR3aa: CASSLKGLTNYGYTF; CDR3nt: TGTGCCAGCAGTTTAAAAGGACTTACTAACTATGGCTACACCTTC
d_gene: -; j_gene: TRBJ2-4; abundance: -; v_gene: TRBV18; CDR3aa: CASSNWRVRDTLAKNIHYF; CDR3nt: TGTGCCAGCTCAAATTGGCGGGTTCGAGACACCCTAGCCAAAAACATTCACTACTTC
d_gene: -; j_gene: TRBJ2-3; abundance: -; v_gene: TRBV25-1; CDR3aa: CASSDEGGWTDTQYF; CDR3nt: TGTGCCAGCAGTGACGAGGGGGGGTGGACAGATACGCAGTATTTT
d_gene: -; j_gene: TRBJ2-2; abundance: -; v_gene: TRBV10-3; CDR3aa: CAIFPTTGGELFF; CDR3nt: TGTGCCATCTTCCCCACGACGGGCGGGGAGCTGTTTTTT
d_gene: -; j_gene: TRBJ1-6; abundance: -; v_gene: TRBV7-2; CDR3aa: CASILGGSASPLHF; CDR3nt: TGTGCCAGCATCTTAGGGGGGTCAGCTTCACCCCTCCACTTT
d_gene: -; j_gene: TRBJ1-1; abundance: few; v_gene: TRBV2; CDR3aa: CASSTLENTEAFF; CDR3nt: TGTGCCAGCAGTACCCTCGAGAACACTGAAGCTTTCTTT
d_gene: TRBD1; j_gene: TRBJ1-2; abundance: -; v_gene: TRBV4-1; CDR3aa: CASSQGQGPNYGYTF; CDR3nt: TGCGCCAGCAGCCAAGGACAGGGACCCAACTATGGCTACACCTTC
d_gene: TRBD1; j_gene: TRBJ1-2; abundance: -; v_gene: TRBV11-1; CDR3aa: CASSLVRGPVETRRDYGYTF; CDR3nt: TGTGCCAGCAGCTTAGTTAGGGGGCCCGTCGAGACTAGGCGAGACTATGGCTACACCTTC
d_gene: TRBD2; j_gene: TRBJ2-7; abundance: few; v_gene: TRBV20-1; CDR3aa: CSARDPLAGGYEQYF; CDR3nt: TGCAGTGCTAGAGATCCGCTAGCGGGGGGCTACGAGCAGTACTTC
d_gene: -; j_gene: TRBJ2-1; abundance: -; v_gene: TRBV5-1; CDR3aa: CASSFSGFWPANEQFF; CDR3nt: TGCGCCAGCAGCTTTTCGGGGTTTTGGCCCGCGAATGAGCAGTTCTTC
d_gene: -; j_gene: TRBJ2-3; abundance: -; v_gene: TRBV2; CDR3aa: CASIGSHGPGSTDTQYF; CDR3nt: TGTGCCAGCATCGGGTCCCATGGGCCGGGGAGCACAGATACGCAGTATTTT
d_gene: TRBD2; j_gene: TRBJ2-3; abundance: few; v_gene: TRBV10-2; CDR3aa: CASSEPGLAGVDTQYF; CDR3nt: TGCGCCAGCAGTGAGCCGGGACTAGCGGGAGTAGATACGCAGTATTTT
d_gene: -; j_gene: TRBJ2-3; abundance: few; v_gene: TRBV21-1; CDR3aa: CASSKESGQGTDTQYF; CDR3nt: TGTGCCAGCAGCAAAGAAAGCGGACAGGGCACAGATACGCAGTATTTT
d_gene: -; j_gene: TRBJ1-1; abundance: -; v_gene: TRBV7-9; CDR3aa: CASSLGSGRRDTEAFF; CDR3nt: TGTGCCAGCAGCTTAGGGTCAGGGAGGAGGGACACTGAAGCTTTCTTT
d_gene: -; j_gene: TRBJ1-1; abundance: few; v_gene: TRBV5-5; CDR3aa: CASSIWGEGTEAFF; CDR3nt: TGTGCCAGCAGCATCTGGGGAGAGGGCACTGAAGCTTTCTTT
d_gene: -; j_gene: TRBJ2-5; abundance: few; v_gene: TRBV15; CDR3aa: CATSRDSETQYF; CDR3nt: TGTGCCACCAGCAGAGATAGTGAGACCCAGTACTTC
d_gene: -; j_gene: TRBJ1-2; abundance: -; v_gene: TRBV27; CDR3aa: CASRSGGQVYGYTF; CDR3nt: TGTGCCAGCAGGAGTGGGGGGCAAGTCTATGGCTACACCTTC
d_gene: -; j_gene: TRBJ2-5; abundance: -; v_gene: TRBV7-6; CDR3aa: CASSLRGQGRQETQYF; CDR3nt: TGTGCCAGCAGCTTAAGGGGGCAGGGGAGGCAAGAGACCCAGTACTTC
d_gene: TRBD1; j_gene: TRBJ2-7; abundance: -; v_gene: TRBV7-9; CDR3aa: CASSADRVYEQYF; CDR3nt: TGTGCCAGCAGCGCTGACAGGGTCTACGAGCAGTACTTC
d_gene: -; j_gene: TRBJ1-6; abundance: -; v_gene: TRBV2; CDR3aa: CASSEPGWVNSPLHF; CDR3nt: TGTGCCAGCAGTGAGCCAGGTTGGGTTAATTCACCCCTCCACTTT
d_gene: -; j_gene: TRBJ1-2; abundance: -; v_gene: TRBV12-3/TRBV12-4; CDR3aa: CASSLGVRDYGYTF; CDR3nt: TGTGCCAGCAGTTTAGGGGTCCGGGACTATGGCTACACCTTC
d_gene: TRBD2; j_gene: TRBJ2-7; abundance: few; v_gene: TRBV6-5; CDR3aa: CASSSWLAGPTSSYEQYF; CDR3nt: TGTGCCAGCAGTTCTTGGCTAGCGGGGCCCACTAGCTCCTACGAGCAGTACTTC
d_gene: -; j_gene: TRBJ2-1; abundance: many; v_gene: TRBV29-1; CDR3aa: CSVEDVGSVKVEQFF; CDR3nt: TGCAGCGTTGAAGATGTTGGTAGCGTGAAAGTTGAGCAGTTCTTC
d_gene: TRBD2; j_gene: TRBJ2-1; abundance: few; v_gene: TRBV5-1; CDR3aa: CASSWELAGAYNEQFF; CDR3nt: TGCGCCAGCAGCTGGGAACTAGCGGGAGCCTACAATGAGCAGTTCTTC
d_gene: -; j_gene: TRBJ2-7; abundance: -; v_gene: TRBV14; CDR3aa: CASSQDGAGEQYF; CDR3nt: TGTGCCAGCAGCCAAGACGGGGCGGGCGAGCAGTACTTC
d_gene: -; j_gene: TRBJ1-3; abundance: once; v_gene: TRBV12-2; CDR3aa: CASRRAGCSGNTIYF; CDR3nt: TGTGCAAGTCGCCGAGCAGGGTGCTCTGGAAACACCATATATTTT
d_gene: -; j_gene: TRBJ2-7; abundance: -; v_gene: TRBV5-1; CDR3aa: CASSLFPGTSYEQYF; CDR3nt: TGCGCCAGCAGCTTGTTTCCGGGGACCTCCTACGAGCAGTACTTC
d_gene: -; j_gene: TRBJ2-3; abundance: few; v_gene: TRBV7-9; CDR3aa: CASSTPPLGFSTDTQYF; CDR3nt: TGTGCCAGCAGCACCCCGCCCCTGGGCTTCAGTACAGATACGCAGTATTTT
d_gene: -; j_gene: TRBJ2-1; abundance: few; v_gene: TRBV24-1; CDR3aa: CATSDLPYNEQFF; CDR3nt: TGTGCCACCAGTGATTTACCTTACAATGAGCAGTTCTTC
d_gene: -; j_gene: TRBJ1-1; abundance: -; v_gene: TRBV29-1; CDR3aa: CSVGEYPGVTNTEAFF; CDR3nt: TGCAGCGTTGGGGAATACCCCGGGGTAACGAACACTGAAGCTTTCTTT
d_gene: -; j_gene: TRBJ2-7; abundance: few; v_gene: TRBV2; CDR3aa: CASTRTVYEQYF; CDR3nt: TGTGCCAGCACTCGGACAGTCTACGAGCAGTACTTC
d_gene: -; j_gene: TRBJ2-1; abundance: few; v_gene: TRBV9; CDR3aa: CASSSRNNNEQFF; CDR3nt: TGTGCCAGCAGCTCCCGAAACAATAATGAGCAGTTCTTC
d_gene: -; j_gene: TRBJ1-5; abundance: -; v_gene: TRBV6-2/TRBV6-3; CDR3aa: CASSTGLQPQHF; CDR3nt: TGTGCCAGCAGTACGGGTTTGCAGCCCCAGCATTTT
d_gene: -; j_gene: TRBJ2-7; abundance: many; v_gene: TRBV12-3/TRBV12-4; CDR3aa: CASSFPRWKGRSYEQYF; CDR3nt: TGTGCCAGCAGTTTTCCTAGGTGGAAGGGGAGGAGCTACGAGCAGTACTTC
d_gene: -; j_gene: TRBJ2-5; abundance: many; v_gene: TRBV3-1; CDR3aa: CASSGGGPETQYF; CDR3nt: TGTGCCAGCAGTGGAGGGGGCCCGGAGACCCAGTACTTC
d_gene: -; j_gene: TRBJ1-6; abundance: -; v_gene: TRBV30; CDR3aa: CAWKRSSYNSPLHF; CDR3nt: TGTGCCTGGAAACGGAGCTCCTATAATTCACCCCTCCACTTT
d_gene: -; j_gene: TRBJ2-5; abundance: -; v_gene: TRBV21-1; CDR3aa: CASRKVGTQYF; CDR3nt: TGTGCCAGCAGAAAGGTGGGGACCCAGTACTTC
d_gene: -; j_gene: TRBJ1-1; abundance: few; v_gene: TRBV7-2; CDR3aa: CASSLGPLGHPNTEAFF; CDR3nt: TGTGCCAGCAGCCTAGGGCCTTTGGGACACCCGAACACTGAAGCTTTCTTT
d_gene: TRBD2; j_gene: TRBJ2-5; abundance: many; v_gene: TRBV29-1; CDR3aa: CSVGLTSRQETQYF; CDR3nt: TGCAGCGTAGGGCTGACTAGCAGACAAGAGACCCAGTACTTC